A selection of T cell receptor beta chains follows, all from one sample in a study of glioma-infiltrating T cells. TCRdb fed the multiplex PCR reads into MiXCR, producing one record per CDR3 protein. Counted here are around 390,000 distinct CDR3 sequences, approximately 42% occurring once; the ten biggest clones make up 12%. Sequencing was done on a sample of glioma tissue, nonneoplastic brain tissue, or PBMCs (not recorded which). These receptors all stem from a human donor with low-grade glioma or glioblastoma, undergoing nonglioma brain surgery, or in good health (not recorded which). Both conserved end residues are part of each CDR3. D genes are given only for firm matches. The size of a clone is reported for some rows only, either as once, few or many, or as a class for expanded clones.

v_gene: TRBV4-3; len: 14; d_gene: .; j_gene: TRBJ2-7; abundance: few; CDR3nt: TGCGCCAGCAGCCAAGACGAGGGAATCTTCGAGCAGTACTTC; CDR3aa: CASSQDEGIFEQYF
v_gene: TRBV20-1; len: 13; d_gene: .; j_gene: TRBJ1-5; abundance: few; CDR3nt: TGCAGTGCTCCCACAGACAGCAATCAGCCCCAGCATTTT; CDR3aa: CSAPTDSNQPQHF
v_gene: TRBV30; len: 15; d_gene: TRBD1; j_gene: TRBJ1-1; abundance: .; CDR3nt: TGTGCCTGGAGTAATAAGGGACAGGGCGACACTGAAGCTTTCTTT; CDR3aa: CAWSNKGQGDTEAFF
v_gene: TRBV10-3; len: 15; d_gene: .; j_gene: TRBJ2-7; abundance: .; CDR3nt: TGTGCCATCAAGCCGGGACACCAGGACGTCTACGAGCAGTACTTC; CDR3aa: CAIKPGHQDVYEQYF
v_gene: TRBV20-1; len: 14; d_gene: .; j_gene: TRBJ2-6; abundance: .; CDR3nt: TGCAGTCCTAGAGATAGCTCTGGGGCCAACGTCCTGACTTTC; CDR3aa: CSPRDSSGANVLTF
v_gene: TRBV28; len: 14; d_gene: .; j_gene: TRBJ1-1; abundance: .; CDR3nt: TGTGCCAGCAGTGACCGGGGGGGTTGGACTGAAGCTTTCTTT; CDR3aa: CASSDRGGWTEAFF
v_gene: TRBV7-2; len: 15; d_gene: TRBD2; j_gene: TRBJ2-7; abundance: .; CDR3nt: TGTGCCAGCAGCCCACAATCGCTAGCGGGAGGCGAGCAGTACTTC; CDR3aa: CASSPQSLAGGEQYF
v_gene: TRBV28; len: 17; d_gene: .; j_gene: TRBJ2-6; abundance: .; CDR3nt: TGTGCCAGCAGTCTACAGGCCACAATCTCTGGGGCCAACGTCCTGACTTTC; CDR3aa: CASSLQATISGANVLTF
v_gene: TRBV7-2; len: 14; d_gene: TRBD1; j_gene: TRBJ2-5; abundance: .; CDR3nt: TGTGCCAGCAGCGACCGGACAGGGAGGGAGACCCAGTACTTC; CDR3aa: CASSDRTGRETQYF
v_gene: TRBV7-2; len: 15; d_gene: TRBD1; j_gene: TRBJ2-7; abundance: .; CDR3nt: TGTGCCAGCAGCCCCGGGACAGGGGGACCCTACGAGCAGTACTTC; CDR3aa: CASSPGTGGPYEQYF
v_gene: TRBV27; len: 14; d_gene: TRBD1; j_gene: TRBJ2-7; abundance: few; CDR3nt: TGTGCCAGCAGCCGGGACAGACTTACCTACGAGCAGTACTTC; CDR3aa: CASSRDRLTYEQYF
v_gene: TRBV7-2; len: 14; d_gene: .; j_gene: TRBJ2-3; abundance: few; CDR3nt: TGTGCCAGCAGCCTCTCATCGGACGGCAATACGCAGTATTTT; CDR3aa: CASSLSSDGNTQYF
v_gene: TRBV6-2/TRBV6-3; len: 15; d_gene: TRBD2; j_gene: TRBJ2-3; abundance: .; CDR3nt: TGTGCCAACAGTCTAGCATTAGCGGGAGTGGATACGCAGTATTTT; CDR3aa: CANSLALAGVDTQYF
v_gene: TRBV27; len: 14; d_gene: .; j_gene: TRBJ1-5; abundance: many; CDR3nt: TGTGCCAGCAGTTTAGGGTCATTAAATCAGCCCCAGCATTTT; CDR3aa: CASSLGSLNQPQHF
v_gene: TRBV27; len: 14; d_gene: TRBD1; j_gene: TRBJ2-7; abundance: many; CDR3nt: TGTGCCAGCAGTGTCCGGGACAGGGGCTACGAGCAGTACTTC; CDR3aa: CASSVRDRGYEQYF
v_gene: TRBV6-6; len: 14; d_gene: .; j_gene: TRBJ2-3; abundance: .; CDR3nt: TGTGCCAGCGCCCTATCCAGGTCCACAGATACGCAGTATTTT; CDR3aa: CASALSRSTDTQYF
v_gene: TRBV10-3; len: 15; d_gene: .; j_gene: TRBJ2-2; abundance: .; CDR3nt: TGTGCCATCAGTGAGTCGAGGGGGAACACCGGGGAGCTGTTTTTT; CDR3aa: CAISESRGNTGELFF
v_gene: TRBV6-1; len: 12; d_gene: TRBD1; j_gene: TRBJ2-7; abundance: .; CDR3nt: TGTGCCTTAGGGGACAGGGATAACGAGCAGTACTTC; CDR3aa: CALGDRDNEQYF
v_gene: TRBV6-2/TRBV6-3; len: 19; d_gene: .; j_gene: TRBJ2-2; abundance: few; CDR3nt: TGTGCCAGCACCCACCCCGGGATCCACGGGAGCCCCCGGGCCGGGGAGCTGTTTTTT; CDR3aa: CASTHPGIHGSPRAGELFF
v_gene: TRBV20-1; len: 14; d_gene: .; j_gene: TRBJ2-5; abundance: few; CDR3nt: TGCAGTGCTAGCCATAAAGGGGGGGGGTGGGCCCAGTACTTC; CDR3aa: CSASHKGGGWAQYF
v_gene: TRBV20-1; len: 16; d_gene: TRBD1; j_gene: TRBJ1-1; abundance: .; CDR3nt: TGCAGTGCTAGAGGGGGCAGGGGGGCGTTGGACACTGAAGCTTTCTTT; CDR3aa: CSARGGRGALDTEAFF
v_gene: TRBV5-4; len: 15; d_gene: TRBD1; j_gene: TRBJ1-6; abundance: few; CDR3nt: TGTGCCAGCAGCGCTCGACAGGGGTATAATTCACCCCTCCACTTT; CDR3aa: CASSARQGYNSPLHF
v_gene: TRBV2; len: 13; d_gene: TRBD1; j_gene: TRBJ2-7; abundance: .; CDR3nt: TGTGCCAGCAGAAGGGGGCAGGTCAACGAGCAGTACTTC; CDR3aa: CASRRGQVNEQYF
v_gene: TRBV6-1; len: 13; d_gene: .; j_gene: TRBJ1-2; abundance: .; CDR3nt: TGTGCCAGCAGGCCCCCCGGGGCCTATGGCTACAACTTC; CDR3aa: CASRPPGAYGYNF